A selection of T cell receptor beta chains follows, all from one sample in a study of OX40 agonist ivuxolimab in advanced cancers. Clones were sequenced by immunoSEQ multiplex PCR, and TCRdb holds only the in-frame ones, with some missing. This table holds roughly 81,000 clones, 88% found once. This specimen consisted of CD4+ or CD8+ T cells sorted from blood, obtained in a trial of the OX40 agonist ivuxolimab. These receptors originate from an adult with an advanced solid tumor such as melanoma, head and neck, liver or kidney cancer. CDR3s include the opening cysteine and the closing phenylalanine or tryptophan. A D gene is named only where the DNA matches it firmly. Clone size is given for some rows only: seen once, a few or many times, or a class if the clone is expanded.

v_gene: TRBV7-9; j_gene: TRBJ2-2; abundance: once; d_gene: .; CDR3aa: CASKEVSDGELFF; CDR3nt: TGTGCCAGCAAAGAGGTTTCGGACGGGGAGCTGTTTTTT
v_gene: TRBV6-1; j_gene: TRBJ1-5; abundance: .; d_gene: TRBD1; CDR3aa: CASTLRQGNQPQHF; CDR3nt: TGTGCCAGCACTCTACGACAGGGGAACCAGCCCCAGCATTTT
v_gene: TRBV6-1; j_gene: TRBJ2-7; abundance: .; d_gene: .; CDR3aa: CASSEQGNYEQYF; CDR3nt: TGTGCCAGCAGTGAGCAGGGGAACTACGAGCAGTACTTC
v_gene: TRBV5-6; j_gene: TRBJ2-5; abundance: once; d_gene: .; CDR3aa: CASSGGTAQETQYF; CDR3nt: TGTGCCAGCAGCGGCGGGACAGCCCAAGAGACCCAGTACTTC
v_gene: TRBV5-1; j_gene: TRBJ2-2; abundance: .; d_gene: .; CDR3aa: CASSFQTGELFF; CDR3nt: TGCGCCAGCAGCTTCCAGACCGGGGAGCTGTTTTTT
v_gene: TRBV11-3; j_gene: TRBJ2-3; abundance: .; d_gene: TRBD1; CDR3aa: CASSSSGTDTDTQYF; CDR3nt: TGTGCCAGCAGCTCTTCCGGGACAGACACAGATACGCAGTATTTT
v_gene: TRBV7-2; j_gene: TRBJ1-2; abundance: .; d_gene: .; CDR3aa: CASSPSPYGYTF; CDR3nt: TGTGCCAGCAGCCCCTCCCCGTACGGCTACACCTTC
v_gene: TRBV7-2; j_gene: TRBJ1-2; abundance: .; d_gene: TRBD1; CDR3aa: CASNPTQDRGSGYTF; CDR3nt: TGTGCCAGCAACCCAACCCAGGACAGGGGAAGTGGCTACACCTTC
v_gene: TRBV7-6; j_gene: TRBJ2-7; abundance: .; d_gene: .; CDR3aa: CASSLQPAYEQYF; CDR3nt: TGTGCCAGCAGCTTACAACCCGCCTACGAGCAGTACTTC
v_gene: TRBV18; j_gene: TRBJ2-1; abundance: .; d_gene: .; CDR3aa: CASSPGGFDEQFF; CDR3nt: TGTGCCAGCTCACCAGGAGGGTTCGATGAGCAGTTCTTC
v_gene: TRBV6-5; j_gene: TRBJ2-4; abundance: .; d_gene: .; CDR3aa: CASSYSGIAKNIQYF; CDR3nt: TGTGCCAGCAGTTACTCTGGGATAGCCAAAAACATTCAGTACTTC
v_gene: TRBV7-2; j_gene: TRBJ1-2; abundance: once; d_gene: TRBD1; CDR3aa: CASSLPGGGYTF; CDR3nt: TGTGCCAGCAGCCTACCAGGGGGGGGCTACACCTTC
v_gene: TRBV28; j_gene: TRBJ1-2; abundance: .; d_gene: .; CDR3aa: CASRKGGGSDGYTF; CDR3nt: TGTGCCAGCAGAAAGGGTGGGGGCTCGGATGGCTACACCTTC
v_gene: TRBV5-1; j_gene: TRBJ2-3; abundance: .; d_gene: TRBD2; CDR3aa: CASSPGLVGEDTQYF; CDR3nt: TGCGCCAGCAGCCCCGGACTAGTTGGAGAAGATACGCAGTATTTT
v_gene: TRBV29-1; j_gene: TRBJ2-1; abundance: .; d_gene: TRBD2; CDR3aa: CSAVWRGDVNEQFF; CDR3nt: TGCAGCGCGGTTTGGCGGGGGGACGTCAATGAGCAGTTCTTC
v_gene: TRBV18; j_gene: TRBJ2-7; abundance: .; d_gene: TRBD1; CDR3aa: CASSMGQTSYEQYF; CDR3nt: TGTGCCAGCTCTATGGGACAGACCTCCTACGAGCAGTACTTC
v_gene: TRBV6-6; j_gene: TRBJ2-5; abundance: .; d_gene: TRBD1; CDR3aa: CASTPGQGWEETQYF; CDR3nt: TGTGCCAGCACCCCCGGACAGGGTTGGGAAGAGACCCAGTACTTC
v_gene: TRBV15; j_gene: TRBJ2-7; abundance: .; d_gene: .; CDR3aa: CATSRENRPSSYEQYF; CDR3nt: TGTGCCACCAGCAGGGAGAACAGGCCTAGCTCCTACGAGCAGTACTTC
v_gene: TRBV18; j_gene: TRBJ1-5; abundance: .; d_gene: TRBD1; CDR3aa: CASSPWGQGNYSNQPQHF; CDR3nt: TGTGCCAGCTCACCATGGGGACAGGGTAACTATAGCAATCAGCCCCAGCATTTT
v_gene: TRBV19; j_gene: TRBJ2-1; abundance: .; d_gene: .; CDR3aa: CASSSLKWRSSYNEQFF; CDR3nt: TGTGCCAGTAGTTCCCTTAAGTGGAGAAGCTCCTACAATGAGCAGTTCTTC
v_gene: TRBV7-2; j_gene: TRBJ2-2; abundance: .; d_gene: .; CDR3aa: CASSPMGQPTGELFF; CDR3nt: TGTGCTAGCAGCCCGATGGGGCAGCCCACCGGGGAGCTGTTTTTT
v_gene: TRBV6-5; j_gene: TRBJ1-2; abundance: .; d_gene: TRBD1; CDR3aa: CASAFYGTERWGYTF; CDR3nt: TGTGCCAGCGCTTTCTACGGGACAGAGCGTTGGGGCTACACCTTC
v_gene: TRBV4-3; j_gene: TRBJ1-4; abundance: .; d_gene: TRBD1; CDR3aa: CASSQDRDSSEKLFF; CDR3nt: TGCGCCAGCAGCCAAGATCGGGACAGCTCTGAAAAACTGTTTTTT
v_gene: TRBV19; j_gene: TRBJ1-1; abundance: .; d_gene: .; CDR3aa: CASSIGPTREPNTEAFF; CDR3nt: TGTGCCAGTAGTATAGGCCCAACTCGGGAGCCGAACACTGAAGCTTTCTTT
v_gene: TRBV9; j_gene: TRBJ2-6; abundance: .; d_gene: .; CDR3aa: CASSVGGAGANVLTF; CDR3nt: TGTGCCAGCAGCGTCGGGGGTGCTGGGGCCAACGTCCTGACTTTC
v_gene: TRBV7-9; j_gene: TRBJ2-4; abundance: .; d_gene: .; CDR3aa: CASSLGERAKNIQYF; CDR3nt: TGTGCCAGCAGCTTAGGGGAAAGAGCCAAAAACATTCAGTACTTC
v_gene: TRBV6-1; j_gene: TRBJ1-2; abundance: .; d_gene: .; CDR3aa: CASRARAGYTF; CDR3nt: TGTGCCAGCCGGGCGAGGGCTGGCTACACCTTC
v_gene: TRBV10-3; j_gene: TRBJ1-1; abundance: .; d_gene: .; CDR3aa: CAIRRTENTEAFF; CDR3nt: TGTGCCATCAGGAGAACAGAGAACACTGAAGCTTTCTTT
v_gene: TRBV4-2; j_gene: TRBJ2-1; abundance: .; d_gene: .; CDR3aa: CASSQETAGTTTFNEQFF; CDR3nt: TGTGCCAGCAGCCAAGAAACGGCCGGGACAACGACCTTTAATGAGCAGTTCTTC
v_gene: TRBV11-1; j_gene: TRBJ1-3; abundance: .; d_gene: .; CDR3aa: CASSPSSRYSGNTTYF; CDR3nt: TGTGCCAGCAGCCCCTCGTCGCGGTACTCTGGAAACACCACATATTTT
v_gene: TRBV6-5; j_gene: TRBJ2-2; abundance: .; d_gene: .; CDR3aa: CASSYSAWGETGELFF; CDR3nt: TGTGCCAGCAGTTACTCGGCGTGGGGGGAAACCGGGGAGCTGTTTTTT
v_gene: TRBV27; j_gene: TRBJ2-7; abundance: .; d_gene: .; CDR3aa: CASSLQGPAPYEQYF; CDR3nt: TGTGCCAGCAGTTTACAAGGGCCGGCCCCCTACGAGCAGTACTTC
v_gene: TRBV19; j_gene: TRBJ1-2; abundance: once; d_gene: .; CDR3aa: CASSPMTESRYTF; CDR3nt: TGTGCCAGTAGTCCTATGACGGAATCGCGCTACACCTTC
v_gene: TRBV5-1; j_gene: TRBJ2-3; abundance: .; d_gene: .; CDR3aa: CASSRGDSYSDTQYF; CDR3nt: TGCGCCAGCAGCCGGGGGGACAGTTACTCAGATACGCAGTATTTT
v_gene: TRBV28; j_gene: TRBJ2-7; abundance: .; d_gene: TRBD1; CDR3aa: CASSSYGGQGYEQYF; CDR3nt: TGTGCCAGCAGTTCCTACGGCGGACAGGGCTACGAGCAGTACTTC
v_gene: TRBV29-1; j_gene: TRBJ2-5; abundance: .; d_gene: TRBD2; CDR3aa: CSAPLEWGGETQYF; CDR3nt: TGCAGCGCCCCCCTAGAGTGGGGGGGAGAGACCCAGTACTTC
v_gene: TRBV19; j_gene: TRBJ2-3; abundance: .; d_gene: .; CDR3aa: CATATQTSTDTQYF; CDR3nt: TGTGCCACCGCTACACAAACTAGCACAGATACGCAGTATTTT